These 25 T cell receptor beta chains share one sample of origin, sequenced in a study of blood T cell repertoires in COVID-19. TCRdb keeps only in-frame clones here, not all; method: immunoSEQ multiplex PCR. The table records hundreds of thousands of clones, roughly 80% of them present only once. The sequencing sample was made of peripheral blood. All receptors derive from a woman of 80 years or more with active or convalescent COVID-19.

V is TRBV28 and J is TRBJ2-7; 8 bases agree with TRBD2. The CDR3 totals 14 residues. The V and J ends lost 6 bases and 7 bases, in that order; junction bases with no gene match: 11. Per the germline V gene, CDR1 is MDHEN and CDR2 is SYDVKM. CDR3 sequence: CASRNAGGYEEQYF. Written as DNA, the CDR3 is TGTGCCAGCAGGAACGCGGGGGGCTACGAGGAGCAGTACTTC.

This clone was observed once. The V gene is TRBV6-5, the J gene TRBJ2-5; the D gene is possibly TRBD2 (5 bases). Germline V gene lookup returns CDR1 MNHEY and CDR2 SVGAGI. Trimming left V 7 bases short and J 0 bases short, with 12 bases between. This CDR3 comprises 14 residues. DNA of the CDR3: TGTGCCAGCAATGTGAAGGACTACCAAGAGACCCAGTACTTC. Protein sequence: CASNVKDYQETQYF.

V is TRBV11-2 and J is TRBJ1-1; no clear D. The V end was cut by 7 bases, the J end by 1 base, with 13 bases between. The CDR3 is 14 amino acids. Germline-derived CDR1 and CDR2 are SGHAT and FQNNGV. The CDR3 spells CASTLDRENTEAFF. CDR3 bases: TGTGCCAGCACCCTGGACCGGGAGAACACTGAAGCTTTCTTT. Complete variable domain (other parts from reference TRBV11-2 and TRBJ1-1): EAGVAQSPRYKIIEKRQSVAFWCNPISGHATLYWYQQILGQGPKLLIQFQNNGVVDDSQLPKDRFSAERLKGVDSTLKIQPAKLEDSAVYLCASTLDRENTEAFFGQGTRLTVV.

This rearrangement joins TRBV12-3 or TRBV12-4 to TRBJ1-1; 7 nucleotides align to TRBD1. The CDR3 extends over 13 amino acids. V was pared by 3 bases and J by 3 bases, with 1 base of the junction left unmatched. The CDR3 bases are TGTGCCAGCAGTTTCGGACAGGACACTGAAGCTTTCTTT. Translation gives CASSFGQDTEAFF.

The chain couples TRBV6-1 to TRBJ2-7, with a tentative D call TRBD1 (5 bases). The CDR3 extends over 14 amino acids. Germline V gene data show CDR1 as MNHNS and CDR2 as SASEGT. The V end was cut by 2 bases, the J end by 2 bases, with 10 bases between. The CDR3 loop is CASSEPPGPYEQYF. The CDR3 nucleotides read TGTGCCAGCAGTGAACCCCCAGGGCCCTACGAGCAGTACTTC.

DNA for the CDR3: TGTGCCAGCAGCTTGGGGACTAGCGGGAGCATGGAGACCCAGTACTTC. It encodes CASSLGTSGSMETQYF. This chain uses TRBV5-4 with TRBJ2-5; 13 bases match TRBD2. CDR1 is SGHNT, CDR2 YYREEE, per germline (reference sequence). The V segment lost 0 bases and the J segment 5 bases; nucleotides outside the gene matches: 4. This CDR3 has 16 amino acids.

The genes are TRBV6-5 and TRBJ2-6; D perhaps matches TRBD2 (6 bases). The germline V gene has CDR1 MNHEY and CDR2 SVGAGI. Trimming cost V 6 bases and J 10 bases, with 19 bases left between them. There are 15 residues in the CDR3. For the CDR3, the DNA is TGTGCCAGCAGCCCGCGGGACTCCCGGAAAAACGTCCTGACTTTC. Translation gives CASSPRDSRKNVLTF.

The rearrangement links TRBV28 to TRBJ1-5; D remains unclear. Trimming shortened V by 8 bases and J by 0 bases, and 11 bases separated the two germline ends. CDR1 and CDR2 from the germline V gene are MDHEN and SYDVKM. The CDR3 runs to 14 residues. The CDR3 sequence: CASGRGYSNQPQHF. CDR3 nucleotide sequence: TGTGCCAGCGGGAGAGGGTATAGCAATCAGCCCCAGCATTTT.

V gene TRBV18 combines with J gene TRBJ2-5; D is unresolved. CDR3 size: 13 residues. V dropped 3 bases and J dropped 4 bases, with 9 bases sitting between them. The germline gives CDR1 KGHSH, CDR2 LQKENI. CDR3 in DNA: TGTGCCAGCTCACCTGGTGGAGCAGAGACCCAGTACTTC. Translating gives CASSPGGAETQYF.

This chain links TRBV2 with TRBJ2-5; 11 bases line up with TRBD2. Germline V lookup: CDR1 SNHLY, CDR2 FYNNEI. The CDR3 is made up of 15 amino acids. The ends lost 5 bases at V and 5 bases at J; junction bases unmatched: 7. The CDR3 coding sequence is TGTGCCAGCAGTTCCCTAGCGGGGGGCTCGGAGACCCAGTACTTC. The encoded protein is CASSSLAGGSETQYF.

The gene calls are TRBV5-4 and TRBJ2-5, with 12 nucleotides matching TRBD2. The CDR3 covers 15 residues. Trimming cost V 1 base and J 5 bases; bases outside gene matches: 3. Germline CDR1 and CDR2: SGHNT and YYREEE (reference sequence). CDR3 coding DNA: TGTGCCAGCAGCTTGCGACTAGCGGGAGATGAGACCCAGTACTTC. It yields the protein CASSLRLAGDETQYF.

This chain uses TRBV28 with TRBJ1-1; D unresolved. Per germline, CDR1 MDHEN and CDR2 SYDVKM. Deletions cut 5 bases from V and 3 bases from J, with 7 bases between. CDR3 length: 12 residues. The CDR3 here is CASSPPYTEAFF. The CDR3 nucleotides read TGTGCCAGCAGTCCCCCCTACACTGAAGCTTTCTTT.

A single count supports this clone. The chain is built from TRBV6-2 or TRBV6-3 and TRBJ2-5; 10 nucleotides match TRBD2. Trimming at V came to 5 bases and at J to 1 base, leaving 7 bases not matched to a gene. Germline V gene sequence: CDR1 MNHEY, CDR2 SVGEGT. The CDR3 has 16 amino acids. DNA of the CDR3: TGTGCCAGCAGTAGAACTAGCGGGGCGCTCCAAGAGACCCAGTACTTC. Translating gives CASSRTSGALQETQYF.

This clone has only one observation. The gene calls are TRBV10-1 and TRBJ1-5; D possibly corresponds to TRBD1 (5 bases). This CDR3 region has 13 residues. Trimming removed 6 bases at V and 4 bases at J, with 10 bases between. Germline CDR1 and CDR2: WNHNN and SYGVQD (reference sequence). CDR3 amino acids: CASSAGQNQPQHF. DNA for the CDR3: TGCGCCAGCAGCGCCGGACAAAATCAGCCCCAGCATTTT.

This clone was observed once. This rearrangement joins TRBV5-6 to TRBJ2-5; 7 nucleotides match TRBD1. The CDR3 has 14 residues. From germline, CDR1 is SGHDT and CDR2 YYEEEE. The junction had 6 bases not matched to a gene; V was cut back by 2 bases and J by 5 bases. CDR3 DNA sequence: TGTGCCAGCAGCTTTCAGAGGGGGCGGGAGACCCAGTACTTC. The encoded protein is CASSFQRGRETQYF.

The chain recombines TRBV7-2 with TRBJ1-1; D ambiguous. CDR1 is SGHTA, CDR2 FQGNSA, per germline. Trimming cost V 3 bases and J 3 bases, with 11 bases left between them. CDR3 length equals 14 residues. The CDR3 DNA follows: TGTGCCAGCAGCTTCGAGGGCTTTGACACTGAAGCTTTCTTT. Its protein is CASSFEGFDTEAFF.

The chain carries TRBV7-2 and TRBJ2-1; 13 nucleotides match TRBD2. V trimming: 5 bases; J trimming: 8 bases; junction bases outside the gene matches: 9. The germline V gene has CDR1 SGHTA and CDR2 FQGNSA. The CDR3 consists of 16 residues. The CDR3 DNA sequence: TGTGCCAGCAGCACTAGCGGGGGGGGCTTTATATATGAGCAGTTCTTC. Translating it yields CASSTSGGGFIYEQFF.

V gene TRBV6-1 combines with J gene TRBJ2-1, with 11 bases matching TRBD2. The CDR3 length is 18 residues. V was pared by 2 bases and J by 6 bases, with 12 bases of the junction left unmatched. CDR1 is MNHNS, CDR2 SASEGT, per germline. The CDR3 reads CASSERRTSGFWVNEQFF. DNA of the CDR3: TGTGCCAGCAGTGAACGAAGGACTAGCGGGTTTTGGGTCAATGAGCAGTTCTTC.

In its sample, this clone was seen once. This chain links TRBV4-2 with TRBJ1-5; 7 bases line up with TRBD1. CDR3 size: 16 residues. Trimming removed 1 base from V and 3 bases from J; junction bases left unmatched: 6. The V gene's germline CDR1 is LGHNA and CDR2 YNFKEQ. CDR3 residues: CASSQVTDRTNQPQHF. DNA for the CDR3: TGTGCCAGCAGCCAAGTTACGGACAGGACCAATCAGCCCCAGCATTTT.

The chain recombines TRBV7-2 with TRBJ2-1; D gene unclear. The V end was cut by 4 bases, the J end by 4 bases, with 8 bases between. The CDR3 extends over 13 amino acids. Germline loops: CDR1 SGHTA, CDR2 FQGNSA. Here the CDR3 reads CASSSTIYNEQFF. CDR3 DNA: TGTGCCAGCAGCTCCACTATATACAATGAGCAGTTCTTC.

This rearrangement joins TRBV10-3 to TRBJ1-2; D gene uncertain. V dropped 9 bases and J dropped 2 bases, with 13 bases sitting between them. Germline V lookup: CDR1 ENHRY, CDR2 SYGVKD. This CDR3 contains 13 residues. The CDR3 protein is CAMRVGLNYGYTF. CDR3 nucleotides: TGTGCCATGAGGGTGGGGTTAAACTATGGCTACACCTTC.

V is TRBV18 and J is TRBJ2-3; D not certain. CDR3 size: 14 residues. Germline values: CDR1 KGHSH, CDR2 LQKENI. V lost 4 bases and J lost 5, with 13 bases in between. CDR3 loop: CASSRNNGGDTQYF. CDR3 DNA sequence: TGTGCCAGCTCACGAAATAACGGTGGAGATACGCAGTATTTT. The entire variable domain, with the rest obtained from reference TRBV18 and TRBJ2-3, is as follows: NAGVMQNPRHLVRRRGQEARLRCSPMKGHSHVYWYRQLPEEGLKFMVYLQKENIIDESGMPKERFSAEFPKEGPSILRIQQVVRGDSAAYFCASSRNNGGDTQYFGPGTRLTVL.

On this clone itself: Germline and junction disagree at one end, which may indicate a read error. The chain couples TRBV2 to TRBJ1-2; perhaps TRBD1 as D (5 bases). The CDR3 covers 12 residues. The germline CDR1 and CDR2 sequences are SNHLY and FYNNEI. CDR3 coding DNA: TGTGCCAGCAGTGAACGGTCAATGGGGGGGTCCTTC. Protein sequence: CASSERSMGGSF.

This chain links TRBV5-8 with TRBJ2-3; a weak D match, TRBD2 (6 bases). There are 13 residues in the CDR3. Trimming shortened V by 2 bases and J by 4 bases, and 8 bases separated the two germline ends. Germline V gene data show CDR1 as SGHTS and CDR2 as YDEGEE. CDR3 in amino acids: CASSLRGSDTQYF. As DNA, the CDR3 is TGTGCCAGCAGCTTACGGGGGTCAGATACGCAGTATTTT.

This clone is labeled medium-sized. The chain links TRBV5-6 to TRBJ2-7; D is uncertain. Germline V gives CDR1 SGHDT, CDR2 YYEEEE. V was clipped by 0 bases and J by 4 bases, with 14 bases between them. The CDR3 covers 15 residues. CDR3 sequence (DNA): TGTGCCAGCAGCTTGGTGCAGGTCGGCTTTTACGAGCAGTACTTC. It encodes CASSLVQVGFYEQYF.